The 4 T cell receptor beta chains given below trace back to one sample, sequenced in a study of CD4 T cells in relation to SARS-CoV-2 and coronaviruses. Clones were read by immunoSEQ multiplex PCR, and TCRdb kept only the in-frame ones, dropping some. The sample yields some 23,000 clones, around 75% seen once. Unexposed donor CD4+ T cells date from about 2011-2018, before the COVID-19 pandemic. Isolation of CD4+ T cells took place after roughly nine days in culture. No antigen is known for these receptors. Sample: CD4+ T cells from PBMCs, cultured in vitro. The receptors derive from a human donor in good health.

The rearrangement uses TRBV2 and TRBJ2-1; D perhaps matches TRBD1 (6 bases). Germline-derived CDR1 and CDR2 are SNHLY and FYNNEI. The CDR3 extends over 14 amino acids. V lost 6 bases to trimming and J lost 11 bases, with 20 bases between them. The CDR3 is CASRELRTRGKQFF. CDR3 DNA: TGTGCCAGCAGAGAGCTTAGAACAAGGGGGAAGCAGTTCTTC.

The genes are TRBV5-1 and TRBJ1-1; D is perhaps TRBD1 (6 bases). Germline loops: CDR1 SGHRS, CDR2 YFSETQ. Trimming took off 0 bases at V and 5 bases at J, with 11 bases between the two ends. This CDR3 spans 14 amino acids. CDR3 protein: CASSLEGRGTEAFF. The CDR3 DNA is TGCGCCAGCAGCTTGGAAGGGAGGGGGACTGAAGCTTTCTTT.

This clone has only one observation. The chain employs TRBV6-1 and TRBJ1-3, with D hard to call. CDR1 MNHNS and CDR2 SASEGT come from the germline V gene. Trimming stripped 2 bases from V and 2 bases from J, with 7 bases between. CDR3 length equals 14 residues. The CDR3 DNA reads as TGTGCCAGCAGTGAATTGTCAGCTGGAAACACCATATATTTT. This codes for CASSELSAGNTIYF.

The chain carries TRBV15 and TRBJ2-5, with 11 bases lining up with TRBD1. CDR1 LNHNV and CDR2 YYDKDF come from the germline V gene (reference sequence). J lost 5 bases, V lost 5 bases, and 13 bases had no gene match. There are 17 residues in the CDR3. The CDR3 nucleotides read TGTGCCACCAGCTTACATTACGGGACAGGGGGTTACGAGACCCAGTACTTC. Residues: CATSLHYGTGGYETQYF.